The T cell receptor beta chain described here comes from a study of blood T cell repertoires in COVID-19. Some clones are missing from TCRdb's copy, which holds only in-frame ones; the method was immunoSEQ multiplex PCR. The sample records approximately 240,000 clones, about 88% being singletons. This CDR3 has 15 residues. The germline gives CDR1 GTSNPN, CDR2 SVGIG (reference sequence). V lost 3 bases, J lost 4 bases, and 9 bases stayed unmatched. This clonotype originated in a woman between 40 and 55 years old who had recovered from COVID-19. Sequences were obtained from peripheral blood. V gene TRBV30 combines with J gene TRBJ2-3; 8 bases are shared with TRBD2. CDR3 loop: CAWRGRGGRADTQYF. The DNA for the CDR3 is TGTGCCTGGAGAGGTCGGGGGGGCCGAGCAGATACGCAGTATTTT.